This TCR beta chain was captured by sequencing in a study of cytomegalovirus exposure and HLA in healthy donors. Primers: 60 Vbeta forward and 13 Jbeta reverse. Only in-frame clones appear in the TCRdb table, and some are missing; sequencing was by immunoSEQ multiplex PCR. The sample yields about 170,000 clones, around 75% seen once. Material for sequencing was PBMCs. The sequence derives from a woman aged 45 to 65 in good health and CMV-seropositive.

CDR3 protein: CASMPYGAGQETQYF. The CDR3 nucleotides read TGCGCCAGCATGCCCTATGGAGCGGGGCAAGAGACCCAGTACTTC. This rearrangement joins TRBV5-1 to TRBJ2-5; 7 bases line up with TRBD2. Germline CDR1 reads SGHRS; CDR2 reads YFSETQ. J lost 2 bases, V lost 6 bases, and 10 bases had no gene match. The CDR3 length is 15 residues.